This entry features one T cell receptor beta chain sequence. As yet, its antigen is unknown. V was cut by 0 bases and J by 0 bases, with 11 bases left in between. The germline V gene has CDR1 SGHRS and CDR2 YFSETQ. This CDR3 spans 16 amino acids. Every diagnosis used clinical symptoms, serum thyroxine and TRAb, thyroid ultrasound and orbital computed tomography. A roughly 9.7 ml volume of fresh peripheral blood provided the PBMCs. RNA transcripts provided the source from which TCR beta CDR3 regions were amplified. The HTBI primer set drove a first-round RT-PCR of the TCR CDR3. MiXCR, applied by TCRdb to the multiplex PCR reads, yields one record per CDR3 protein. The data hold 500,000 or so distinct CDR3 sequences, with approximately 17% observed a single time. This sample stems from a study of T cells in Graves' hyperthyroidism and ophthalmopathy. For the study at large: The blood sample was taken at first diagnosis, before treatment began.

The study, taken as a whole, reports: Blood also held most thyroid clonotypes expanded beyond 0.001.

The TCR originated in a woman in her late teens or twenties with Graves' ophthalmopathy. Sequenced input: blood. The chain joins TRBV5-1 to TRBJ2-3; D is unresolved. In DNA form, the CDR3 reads TGCGCCAGCAGCTTGGGCTCACGGGCTAGCACAGATACGCAGTATTTT. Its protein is CASSLGSRASTDTQYF.